A single TCR beta chain is shown here with its context. Its antigen is unidentified. This entry is derived from a study of vaccination and CD4 T cells after COVID-19. Background on the study: Everyone enrolled got two doses of BNT162b2 or mRNA-1273 vaccine. Overlapping spike peptides of SARS-CoV-2, HCoV-NL63, HCoV-OC43 and HCoV-229E were used, and cells were stimulated with them.

The sample's treatment: roughly ten-day PBMC culture with coronavirus spike peptide pools or control peptides (ViraFEST assay). V shed 0 bases, J shed 0 bases, and the junction held 8 bases outside the gene matches. The germline V gene encodes CDR1 MNHEY and CDR2 SMNVEV (reference sequence). This CDR3 has 18 amino acids. With the Oncomine TCR Beta short-read assay, DNA from cultured CD4+ T cells was sequenced. The genomic DNA was obtained from cultured CD4+ T cells by extraction with the QIAamp micro DNA kit. Via MiXCR, TCRdb re-called the PCR reads, giving one row per CDR3 protein. The sample records 15,000 to 20,000 distinct CDR3 sequences, around 60% being singletons.

This TCR was sampled from a human donor who had recovered from COVID-19. The sample was CD4+ T cells from blood, cultured in vitro. The V and J genes are TRBV27 and TRBJ2-7, with 10 bases aligning to TRBD2. The CDR3 loop reads CASSLSGLAGVGSYEQYF. Here the CDR3 DNA reads TGTGCCAGCAGTTTATCGGGTCTAGCGGGAGTAGGCTCCTACGAGCAGTACTTC.